The 22 T cell receptor beta chains in this list originate from one sample, sequenced in a study of cytomegalovirus exposure and HLA in healthy donors. Here immunoSEQ multiplex PCR was the method, and the copy in TCRdb shows in-frame clones only, minus some. This table holds 130,000 or so clones, 89% found once. Sequencing input: PBMCs. The source of these receptors is a woman aged 18 to 35 in good health and CMV-seropositive.

A single count supports this clone. This chain links TRBV7-6 with TRBJ2-3, with TRBD1 identical over 10 bases. Germline V lookup: CDR1 SGHVS, CDR2 FNYEAQ. The CDR3 has 15 residues. J lost 1 base, V lost 4 bases, and 2 bases had no gene match. CDR3 region: CASSSGQGGTDTQYF. The CDR3 DNA sequence: TGTGCCAGCAGCTCCGGACAGGGGGGCACAGATACGCAGTATTTT.

The chain employs TRBV4-3 and TRBJ1-1; D possibly corresponds to TRBD1 (5 bases). The CDR3 is 14 residues long. Between the trimmed V and J ends, which lost 5 bases and 6 bases, there was a span of 16 bases. Germline V gene lookup returns CDR1 LGHNA and CDR2 YSLEER. CDR3 protein: CASSFSRGGSEAFF. DNA of the CDR3: TGCGCCAGCAGCTTCTCTCGGGGGGGATCTGAAGCTTTCTTT.

The rearrangement links TRBV7-9 to TRBJ1-2; TRBD1 is a possible D gene (5 bases). In germline, CDR1 is SEHNR, CDR2 FQNEAQ (reference sequence). This CDR3 has 14 amino acids. V shed 1 base and J shed 6 bases, with 12 bases lying between them. In nucleotides, the CDR3 is TGTGCCAGCAGCTTAGACGGGGGAGGAGATGGCTACACCTTC. It specifies CASSLDGGGDGYTF.

The chain is built from TRBV7-2 and TRBJ1-5, with 9 bases lining up with TRBD1. Trimming removed 5 bases from V and 7 bases from J; junction bases left unmatched: 9. CDR3 size: 15 residues. Germline lookup yields CDR1 SGHTA and CDR2 FQGNSA. In nucleotides, the CDR3 is TGTGCCAGCAGCCCCGGGACAGGGAGGTCGCAGCCCCAGCATTTT. Protein sequence: CASSPGTGRSQPQHF.

This chain connects TRBV10-3 to TRBJ1-1; D ambiguous. This CDR3 has 14 amino acids. Germline V gene data show CDR1 as ENHRY and CDR2 as SYGVKD. V lost 7 bases and J lost 6, with 18 bases in between. The CDR3 sequence is CAITESRVGAEAFF. CDR3 bases: TGTGCCATCACCGAGAGTAGGGTCGGGGCTGAAGCTTTCTTT.

The chain joins TRBV5-1 to TRBJ1-1; the D gene is possibly TRBD1 (6 bases). Trimming removed 0 bases at V and 1 base at J, with 16 bases between. Germline V gene lookup returns CDR1 SGHRS and CDR2 YFSETQ. The CDR3 is 17 amino acids. The CDR3 sequence is CASSLGHFLRGNTEAFF. In nucleotides, the CDR3 is TGCGCCAGCAGCTTGGGTCATTTTCTCAGGGGGAACACTGAAGCTTTCTTT.

DNA for the CDR3: TGTGCCAGCAGTCGGACAGAGAGCAATCAGCCCCAGCATTTT. Translated, it gives CASSRTESNQPQHF. V and J are TRBV2 and TRBJ1-5; a weak D match, TRBD1 (6 bases). The CDR3 has 14 residues. The V gene lost 5 bases and the J gene lost 1 base, with 9 bases spanning the gap. Per the germline V gene, CDR1 is SNHLY and CDR2 is FYNNEI. The whole variable domain, remainder taken from reference TRBV2 and TRBJ1-5, is EPEVTQTPSHQVTQMGQEVILRCVPISNHLYFYWYRQILGQKVEFLVSFYNNEISEKSEIFDDQFSVERPDGSNFTLKIRSTKLEDSAMYFCASSRTESNQPQHFGDGTRLSIL.

The chain combines TRBV27 with TRBJ2-2; D perhaps matches TRBD2 (7 bases). Looked up from germline, CDR1 is MNHEY and CDR2 is SMNVEV (reference sequence). The CDR3 is 21 residues long. Trimming removed 1 base at V and 3 bases at J, with 27 bases between. CDR3 nucleotides: TGTGCCAGCAGTTTATACCGTAGGGAAAGGTTGGGGGGGCGGGACACCGGGGAGCTGTTTTTT. Translation gives CASSLYRRERLGGRDTGELFF.

The chain recombines TRBV6-5 with TRBJ1-1, with unresolved D. The germline V gene has CDR1 MNHEY and CDR2 SVGAGI. Trimming removed 6 bases at V and 12 bases at J, with 14 bases between. The CDR3 spans 11 residues. The CDR3 bases are TGTGCCAGCAGCGGTCTGGCCGGGTCTTTCTTT. Encoded protein: CASSGLAGSFF.

The rearrangement links TRBV6-1 to TRBJ1-5; TRBD1 matches 8 bases. CDR3 length equals 15 residues. The V gene's germline CDR1 is MNHNS and CDR2 SASEGT. V lost 6 bases to trimming and J lost 7 bases; unmatched junction nucleotides: 11. CDR3 protein: CASRYGTGRNQPQHF. Here the CDR3 DNA reads TGTGCCAGCAGATACGGGACAGGAAGGAACCAGCCCCAGCATTTT.

The chain recombines TRBV4-2 with TRBJ2-3, with 10 bases aligning to TRBD2. Germline V CDR1 and CDR2: LGHNA, YNFKEQ. CDR3 length: 21 residues. The trim removed 0 bases at V and 0 bases at J, leaving 15 bases unmatched. CDR3 protein: CASSQDLNPAGGASSTDTQYF. In DNA form, the CDR3 reads TGTGCCAGCAGCCAAGATCTTAATCCAGCGGGGGGGGCATCGAGCACAGATACGCAGTATTTT.

The V call is TRBV2, the J call TRBJ2-4, with 10 positions matching TRBD1. The germline V gene encodes CDR1 SNHLY and CDR2 FYNNEI. Losses at the gene ends were 7 bases for V and 5 bases for J; bases not matched to a gene: 14. There are 17 residues in the CDR3. The CDR3 nucleotides read TGTGCCAGCAAGGGGGCGACAGGGGGCATTTTGGAAAACATTCAGTACTTC. Encoded protein: CASKGATGGILENIQYF.

This clone was recorded a few times. The chain carries TRBV11-2 and TRBJ2-7, with TRBD1 matching 8 bases. The CDR3 has 14 amino acids. V was clipped by 5 bases and J by 2 bases; unmatched bases: 5. Germline CDR1 is SGHAT and CDR2 is FQNNGV. The DNA of the CDR3 is TGTGCCAGCAGCCAAGGACAGGGACCCTACGAGCAGTACTTC. Translating gives CASSQGQGPYEQYF. The complete variable domain, with remaining parts taken from reference TRBV11-2 and TRBJ2-7, reads EAGVAQSPRYKIIEKRQSVAFWCNPISGHATLYWYQQILGQGPKLLIQFQNNGVVDDSQLPKDRFSAERLKGVDSTLKIQPAKLEDSAVYLCASSQGQGPYEQYFGPGTRLTVT.

The chain couples TRBV5-4 to TRBJ2-5, with 7 bases aligning to TRBD1. The CDR3 runs to 13 residues. Looked up from germline, CDR1 is SGHNT and CDR2 is YYREEE (reference sequence). Unmatched junction bases numbered 0, after V lost 0 bases and J lost 4 bases. CDR3 bases: TGTGCCAGCAGCTTGGAGGGGGCAGAGACCCAGTACTTC. Protein sequence: CASSLEGAETQYF.

V usage is TRBV27 and J usage is TRBJ2-5; D is unresolved. V lost 6 bases and J 5 bases, leaving 19 bases between the germline ends. CDR1 and CDR2 from the germline V gene are MNHEY and SMNVEV (reference sequence). The CDR3 is 15 residues long. In DNA, the CDR3 is TGTGCCAGCAGCCCACCGAATCCCGGTTTCGAGACCCAGTACTTC. It translates to CASSPPNPGFETQYF.

V is TRBV5-1 and J is TRBJ1-1, with TRBD1 matching 8 bases. After removal of 0 bases from V and 1 base from J, the junction contained 2 bases not matched to a gene. Germline CDR1 and CDR2: SGHRS and YFSETQ. The CDR3 consists of 15 residues. The CDR3 sequence: CASSLGQGPNTEAFF. The DNA for the CDR3 is TGCGCCAGCAGCTTGGGACAGGGGCCGAACACTGAAGCTTTCTTT.

The chain uses TRBV7-9 and TRBJ1-1, with a tentative D call TRBD1 (6 bases). Trimming took off 4 bases at V and 1 base at J, with 13 bases between the two ends. Germline V gene lookup returns CDR1 SEHNR and CDR2 FQNEAQ (reference sequence). The CDR3 has 15 amino acids. This CDR3 is CASSSGQTSNTEAFF. CDR3 DNA: TGTGCCAGCAGCTCCGGACAGACCTCGAACACTGAAGCTTTCTTT.

The V gene is TRBV6-1, the J gene TRBJ2-1; tentative D call: TRBD1 (5 bases). CDR3 size: 13 residues. Trimming pared 1 base from V and 9 bases from J, leaving 10 bases between. The germline CDR1 and CDR2 sequences are MNHNS and SASEGT. The CDR3 nucleotides read TGTGCCAGCAGTGAAGGGTGGGGCGGTGAGCAGTTCTTC. It encodes CASSEGWGGEQFF.

The chain couples TRBV27 to TRBJ1-5; D uncertain. V shed 5 bases and J shed 1 base, with 9 bases lying between them. The CDR3 sequence is 14 residues long. Looked up from germline, CDR1 is MNHEY and CDR2 is SMNVEV (reference sequence). CDR3 protein: CASSPIESNQPQHF. The CDR3 nucleotides are TGTGCCAGCAGTCCCATAGAGAGCAATCAGCCCCAGCATTTT.

This clone turned up a few times. The rearrangement uses TRBV27 and TRBJ1-4; 9 bases line up with TRBD1. The germline V gene encodes CDR1 MNHEY and CDR2 SMNVEV (reference sequence). The CDR3 sequence is 17 residues long. V gave up 2 bases and J gave up 7 bases; unmatched junction bases: 11. CDR3 coding DNA: TGTGCCAGCAGTTTAGACCCTCCCGGGACAGGGCGTGAAAAACTGTTTTTT. Translation gives CASSLDPPGTGREKLFF. Variable domain in full (rest from reference TRBV27 and TRBJ1-4): EAQVTQNPRYLITVTGKKLTVTCSQNMNHEYMSWYRQDPGLGLRQIYYSMNVEVTDKGDVPEGYKVSRKEKRNFPLILESPSPNQTSLYFCASSLDPPGTGREKLFFGSGTQLSVL.

This sequence joins TRBV7-8 and TRBJ1-2; maybe TRBD1 (5 bases). V was cut by 2 bases and J by 0 bases, with 16 bases left in between. From germline, CDR1 is SGHVS and CDR2 FQNEAQ. CDR3 length: 17 residues. CDR3 sequence: CASSLKRQTDANYGYTF. The CDR3 region has the DNA TGTGCCAGCAGCTTAAAGAGACAGACGGATGCTAACTATGGCTACACCTTC.

This chain connects TRBV19 to TRBJ1-3; D unclear. Germline assignment: CDR1 LNHDA and CDR2 SQIVND (reference sequence). V was clipped by 2 bases and J by 0 bases, with 11 bases between them. The CDR3 is made up of 16 amino acids. The CDR3 here is CASSIRPTSSGNTIYF. The CDR3 region has the DNA TGTGCCAGTAGTATACGCCCAACGAGCTCTGGAAACACCATATATTTT.